This T cell receptor beta chain was sequenced for a study of beta chain features in type 1 diabetes. Expressed TCRB transcripts were sequenced because the isolated RNA had all been reverse transcribed beforehand. An average around 3.5 million reads came from naive, central memory and regulatory T cell samples. TCRdb's table, derived via immunoSEQ multiplex PCR, lists solely in-frame clones and lacks some. Among fewer than 500,000 clones, approximately 14% were seen once, and the ten largest hold around 0.035%. The study's findings and limits: Compared to healthy donors, patients appeared to have naive, central memory and Treg TCRB repertoires that were more alike. TCRB CDR3s were moderately but significantly shorter in Type 1 diabetes patients in all four CD4+ subsets.

As to this clone: Its antigen is not known.

The TCR originated in a man between 25 and 39 years old in good health. The sample was naive CD4+ T cells from blood.

The CDR3, as DNA: TGTGCCAGCAGCGTAGACCCTGGGGGCAATCAGCCCCAGCATTTT. Its protein product is CASSVDPGGNQPQHF. The chain links TRBV9 to TRBJ1-5; D call uncertain. The germline V gene encodes CDR1 SGDLS and CDR2 YYNGEE. The V gene lost 0 bases and the J gene lost 2 bases, with 9 bases spanning the gap. This CDR3 has 15 amino acids.